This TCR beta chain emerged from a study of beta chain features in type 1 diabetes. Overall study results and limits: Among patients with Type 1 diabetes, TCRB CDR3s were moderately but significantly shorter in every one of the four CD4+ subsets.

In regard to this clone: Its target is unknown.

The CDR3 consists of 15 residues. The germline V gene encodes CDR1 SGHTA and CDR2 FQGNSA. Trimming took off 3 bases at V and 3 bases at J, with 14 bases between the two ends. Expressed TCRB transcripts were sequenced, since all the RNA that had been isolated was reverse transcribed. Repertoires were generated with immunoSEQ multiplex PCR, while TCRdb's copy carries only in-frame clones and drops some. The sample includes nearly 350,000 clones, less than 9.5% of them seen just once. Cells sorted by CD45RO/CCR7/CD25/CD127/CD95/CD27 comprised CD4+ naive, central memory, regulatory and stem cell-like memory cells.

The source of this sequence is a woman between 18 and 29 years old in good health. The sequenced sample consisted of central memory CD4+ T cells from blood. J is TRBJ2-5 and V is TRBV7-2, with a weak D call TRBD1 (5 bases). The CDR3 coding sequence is TGTGCCAGCAGCTTGAGAAACCCAGGGAAAGAGACCCAGTACTTC. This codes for CASSLRNPGKETQYF.